The 26 T cell receptor beta chains below were found in one sample sequenced in a study of early T cells in non-severe SARS-CoV-2 infection. Each CDR3 protein gets one entry after TCRdb re-called the 5' RACE reads with MiXCR. The data contain approximately 70,000 distinct CDR3 sequences, roughly 12% of them seen just once; the ten biggest clones take up roughly 2.5%. This specimen consisted of whole blood, obtained at baseline. The receptor set was obtained from an adult who was a healthcare worker with PCR-confirmed SARS-CoV-2 infection or an uninfected control (not recorded which).

The chain recombines TRBV20-1 with TRBJ2-3, with 10 bases matching TRBD2. The CDR3 has 15 amino acids. The germline V gene has CDR1 DFQATT and CDR2 SNEGSKA (reference sequence). Germline trimming cut 4 bases from V and 3 bases from J; bases unmatched to any gene: 7. Here the CDR3 reads CSATVAGGMTDTQYF. DNA for the CDR3: TGCAGTGCTACAGTAGCGGGGGGTATGACAGATACGCAGTATTTT.

The chain couples TRBV6-1 to TRBJ2-3; D is undetermined. CDR3 length equals 12 residues. Trimming removed 3 bases at V and 4 bases at J, with 5 bases between. In germline, CDR1 is MNHNS, CDR2 SASEGT. The CDR3 protein is CASSEVADTQYF. The CDR3 DNA reads TGTGCCAGCAGTGAGGTAGCAGATACGCAGTATTTT.

There are a few counts of this clonotype. This rearrangement joins TRBV18 to TRBJ2-7; 12 bases match TRBD1. The CDR3 is 16 amino acids. J was trimmed by 3 bases and V by 3 bases; bases with no gene match: 6. Germline V gene sequence: CDR1 KGHSH, CDR2 LQKENI. CDR3 amino acids: CASSPGTGGPNYEQYF. DNA of the CDR3: TGTGCCAGCTCACCGGGGACAGGGGGCCCCAACTACGAGCAGTACTTC.

The genes are TRBV4-1 and TRBJ2-1; 7 bases match TRBD2. The CDR3 length is 13 residues. Looked up from germline, CDR1 is MGHRA and CDR2 is YSYEKL. Unmatched junction bases numbered 7, after V lost 4 bases and J lost 10 bases. The CDR3 bases are TGCGCCAGCAGCCCCCAGCTGGGAGGGGAGCAGTTCTTC. Its protein is CASSPQLGGEQFF.

The chain has TRBV6-5 and TRBJ1-1, with D perhaps TRBD1 (5 bases). CDR1 MNHEY and CDR2 SVGAGI come from the germline V gene. Deletions cut 5 bases from V and 1 base from J, with 11 bases between. This CDR3 contains 14 residues. CDR3 coding DNA: TGTGCCAGCAGTCGGGACGGCTCGAACACTGAAGCTTTCTTT. Translation: CASSRDGSNTEAFF.

This chain connects TRBV18 to TRBJ2-7; D is ambiguous. The V and J ends lost 5 bases and 7 bases respectively, with 15 bases between them. The CDR3 is 13 residues long. Germline V gene lookup returns CDR1 KGHSH and CDR2 LQKENI. The DNA of the CDR3 is TGTGCCAGCTCAGCCTCGGACCGGGCTGAGCAGTACTTC. Its protein is CASSASDRAEQYF.

There are a few counts of this clonotype. The rearrangement links TRBV6-2 or TRBV6-3 to TRBJ2-2; 8 bases agree with TRBD1. This CDR3 contains 16 residues. The V segment lost 7 bases and the J segment 4 bases; nucleotides outside the gene matches: 11. The germline CDR1 and CDR2 sequences are MNHEY and SVGEGT. The CDR3 sequence is CASTYSGTGTTGELFF. The DNA of the CDR3 is TGTGCCAGCACCTACTCCGGGACAGGTACCACCGGGGAGCTGTTTTTT.

In its sample, this clonotype was seen a few times. J is TRBJ1-4 and V is TRBV20-1; D may be TRBD1 (5 bases). The CDR3 length is 13 residues. The germline gives CDR1 DFQATT, CDR2 SNEGSKA (reference sequence). V lost 3 bases and J 10 bases, leaving 15 bases between the germline ends. CDR3 in DNA: TGCAGTGCTAGGGGGAGGCCGCAGGGAAAACTGTTTTTT. Residues: CSARGRPQGKLFF.

This clonotype was seen only a few times. The rearrangement links TRBV20-1 to TRBJ1-2; possible D gene TRBD1, 5 bases. CDR1 is DFQATT, CDR2 SNEGSKA, per germline (reference sequence). V shed 5 bases and J shed 2 bases, with 21 bases lying between them. This CDR3 has 16 amino acids. CDR3 sequence reads: CSASIRAGTVNYGYTF. In DNA, the CDR3 is TGCAGTGCTTCCATCCGAGCCGGGACGGTCAACTATGGCTACACCTTC.

This clonotype has at least ten counts. The genes are TRBV28 and TRBJ1-6, with D tentatively TRBD1 (6 bases). The CDR3 extends over 14 amino acids. Deletions cut 5 bases from V and 7 bases from J, with 12 bases between. The germline CDR1 and CDR2 sequences are MDHEN and SYDVKM. Written as DNA, the CDR3 is TGTGCCAGCAGTCAGACAGGATTCAATTCACCCCTCCACTTT. Its protein is CASSQTGFNSPLHF.

In its sample, this clonotype was seen many times. The CDR3 coding sequence is TGTGCCAGCAGCCCAGGAGTTAGCGGGGGGGCCCGGGACATTCAGTACTTC. Amino acids: CASSPGVSGGARDIQYF. The chain employs TRBV4-2 and TRBJ2-4; TRBD2 aligns across 11 bases. Trimming cost V 4 bases and J 8 bases; bases outside gene matches: 13. Germline-derived CDR1 and CDR2 are LGHNA and YNFKEQ. The CDR3 totals 17 residues.

This clonotype turned up a few times. This chain links TRBV7-9 with TRBJ2-1, with TRBD2 matching 13 bases. V trimming: 5 bases; J trimming: 3 bases; junction bases outside the gene matches: 7. Germline V gene data show CDR1 as SEHNR and CDR2 as FQNEAQ (reference sequence). The CDR3 contains 17 residues. This chain's CDR3 is CASSPGLAGVRYNEQFF. The CDR3 region has the DNA TGTGCCAGCAGCCCAGGACTAGCGGGGGTCCGCTACAATGAGCAGTTCTTC.

This clonotype has at least ten counts. The V gene is TRBV6-5, the J gene TRBJ1-1; D uncertain. The CDR3 contains 14 residues. CDR1 and CDR2 (germline): MNHEY, SVGAGI. Trimming pared 7 bases from V and 0 bases from J, leaving 12 bases between. CDR3 amino acids: CASKDQGLNTEAFF. DNA for the CDR3: TGTGCCAGCAAAGATCAAGGTTTGAACACTGAAGCTTTCTTT.

The sample holds many counts of this clonotype. Written as DNA, the CDR3 is TGTGCAGACTCTGTGCAGGGAGGAAACACCATATATTTT. It yields the protein CADSVQGGNTIYF. The chain combines TRBV12-3 or TRBV12-4 with TRBJ1-3; possible D gene TRBD1, 5 bases. The CDR3 has 13 residues.

This CDR3 reads CASSYPTSGENTGELFF. For the CDR3, the DNA is TGCGCCAGCAGCTACCCGACTAGCGGGGAGAACACCGGGGAGCTGTTTTTT. J is TRBJ2-2 and V is TRBV4-1; the match to TRBD2 covers 11 bases. The ends lost 5 bases at V and 1 base at J; junction bases unmatched: 6. Germline CDR1 MGHRA, CDR2 YSYEKL. CDR3 length equals 17 residues.

This clonotype was recorded a few times. CDR3 amino acids: CASSQEWDRAGYTF. The CDR3 DNA sequence: TGCGCCAGCAGCCAAGAATGGGACAGGGCGGGCTACACCTTC. This chain connects TRBV4-1 to TRBJ1-2, with 9 bases lining up with TRBD1. Germline V gene data show CDR1 as MGHRA and CDR2 as YSYEKL. V lost 0 bases and J lost 8; bases outside the gene matches: 4. This CDR3 is built from 14 residues.

DNA of the CDR3: TGTGCCAGCAGCTCTGGCTCTAAGCGGGGGGCTGGCGAAGAGACCCAGTACTTC. Translated, it gives CASSSGSKRGAGEETQYF. J is TRBJ2-5 and V is TRBV11-1; the match to TRBD2 covers 9 bases. The CDR3 length is 18 residues. V trimming: 4 bases; J trimming: 3 bases; junction bases outside the gene matches: 15. The germline CDR1 and CDR2 sequences are SGHAT and FQDESV (reference sequence).

Only a few counts were recorded for this clonotype. DNA of the CDR3: TGTGCCAGCAGTCCCATCCTGGACACTGAAGCTTTCTTT. Translation gives CASSPILDTEAFF. The chain carries TRBV7-2 and TRBJ1-1; D call uncertain. V was cut by 6 bases and J by 3 bases, with 11 bases left in between. CDR3 length equals 13 residues. Germline-derived CDR1 and CDR2 are SGHTA and FQGNSA.

This chain links TRBV2 with TRBJ2-2; no clear D. Germline CDR1 is SNHLY and CDR2 is FYNNEI. The CDR3 length is 12 residues. V gave up 7 bases and J gave up 5 bases, with 8 bases separating them. The CDR3 loop reads CASTLGTGELFF. Here the CDR3 DNA reads TGTGCCAGCACCCTCGGGACCGGGGAGCTGTTTTTT. The variable domain in full, completed from reference TRBV2 and TRBJ2-2, reads EPEVTQTPSHQVTQMGQEVILRCVPISNHLYFYWYRQILGQKVEFLVSFYNNEISEKSEIFDDQFSVERPDGSNFTLKIRSTKLEDSAMYFCASTLGTGELFFGEGSRLTVL.

This clonotype was found a few times. The V call is TRBV7-6, the J call TRBJ2-1; D tentatively reads TRBD1 or TRBD2 (5 bases each). Looked up from germline, CDR1 is SGHVS and CDR2 is FNYEAQ. Trimming cost V 5 bases and J 9 bases, with 14 bases left between them. This CDR3 region has 13 residues. The CDR3: CASSLLGEGEQFF. The CDR3 DNA reads TGTGCCAGCAGCCTACTGGGGGAAGGTGAGCAGTTCTTC.

This clonotype turned up a few times. The CDR3 protein is CASSGGPDTQYF. In DNA, the CDR3 is TGTGCCAGCAGCGGGGGGCCAGATACGCAGTATTTT. V gene TRBV11-3 combines with J gene TRBJ2-3, with D perhaps assigned TRBD1 or TRBD2 (6 bases each). This CDR3 has 12 amino acids. Looked up from germline, CDR1 is SGHNT and CDR2 is YENEEA. V lost 5 bases, J lost 4 bases, and 7 bases lay in between.

The chain joins TRBV11-3 to TRBJ2-2; D is unresolved. The V gene's germline CDR1 is SGHNT and CDR2 YENEEA. This CDR3 spans 15 amino acids. Deletions cut 1 base from V and 4 bases from J, with 10 bases between. The CDR3, as DNA: TGTGCCAGCAGCTTAGGGACCCGCGGCACCGGGGAGCTGTTTTTT. This sequence encodes CASSLGTRGTGELFF.

This clonotype was counted many times. This rearrangement joins TRBV20-1 to TRBJ2-2; TRBD1 agrees at 7 bases. J gave up 0 bases and V 8 bases, and 6 bases lay outside the gene matches. This CDR3 comprises 14 residues. Germline-derived CDR1 and CDR2 are DFQATT and SNEGSKA (reference sequence). The DNA of the CDR3 is TGCAGTACCTGGGACAGTACGAACACCGGGGAGCTGTTTTTT. Its protein product is CSTWDSTNTGELFF.

The rearrangement uses TRBV6-2 or TRBV6-3 and TRBJ2-4; D is uncertain. This CDR3 is 14 amino acids long. V shed 2 bases and J shed 0 bases, with 5 bases lying between them. Germline CDR1 is MNHEY and CDR2 is SVGEGT. This chain's CDR3 is CASSYDLAKNIQYF. In DNA, the CDR3 is TGTGCCAGCAGTTACGACCTAGCCAAAAACATTCAGTACTTC.

With regard to this clonotype: At one boundary the junction diverges from the germline segment, which might be a read error. V and J are TRBV4-1 and TRBJ2-7; D call uncertain. The length of the CDR3 is 11 residues. The germline V gene encodes CDR1 MGHRA and CDR2 YSYEKL. As DNA, the CDR3 is TGCGCCAGCAGCCAAGACTACGACCAGTACTTC. Translation gives CASSQDYDQYF.

The CDR3 coding sequence is TGTGCCAGCAGCTCGGCCCCTGAAGCTTTCTTT. Amino acids: CASSSAPEAFF. The V call is TRBV5-8, the J call TRBJ1-1; the D is unclear. Trimming took 3 bases from V and 6 from J, leaving 6 bases between them. Germline lookup yields CDR1 SGHTS and CDR2 YDEGEE. The CDR3 is 11 residues long.